These 14 T cell receptor beta chains came from one sample sequenced in a study of post-analysis software for immune sequencing data (dated by TCRdb to between 2014 and 2016). The antigens of these receptors remain unknown. The investigation overall reported the following: A handful of TRBV segments, including TRBV5-6, TRBV5-1 and TRBV20-1, were significantly more frequent in patients than controls.

Library preparation was by PCR. Sequencing relied on an Illumina HiSeq 2500. Unique molecular identifiers were incorporated into TCR beta cDNA libraries to reduce PCR and sequencing biases. The public sequencing data were trimmed at Q25 with fastp and processed into clonotypes with MiXCR by TCRdb, which kept only in-frame beta chains. One record per CDR3 amino acid sequence lists the most common genes and DNA. This sample comprises about 460,000 distinct CDR3 sequences, approximately 46% of them detected only once. About 12% of the sample is in the top ten clones. Specimen: blood. Receptor source: a girl aged 5-17 years with multiple sclerosis.

The chain has TRBV25-1 and TRBJ1-2; weak D call: TRBD1 (6 bases). This CDR3 spans 15 amino acids. Per germline, CDR1 MGHDK and CDR2 SYGVNS. V was trimmed by 2 bases and J by 8 bases, leaving 18 bases between them. The CDR3 nucleotides are TGTGCCAGCAGTGAAGCCGGGGCAGGGGCCGCAGGCTACACCTTC. Protein: CASSEAGAGAAGYTF.

The chain recombines TRBV6-1 with TRBJ2-7; D tentatively reads TRBD1 or TRBD2 (5 bases each). The CDR3 is made up of 19 amino acids. Germline CDR1 and CDR2: MNHNS and SASEGT. The V and J ends lost 1 base and 4 bases respectively, with 26 bases between them. CDR3 amino acids: CASSEGPEFRGLAQYEQYF. CDR3 bases: TGTGCCAGCAGTGAAGGGCCAGAGTTTCGGGGCCTAGCCCAATACGAGCAGTACTTC.

The chain is built from TRBV5-1 and TRBJ2-7, with 7 bases matching TRBD1. V lost 0 bases, J lost 7 bases, and 7 bases stayed unmatched. Germline lookup yields CDR1 SGHRS and CDR2 YFSETQ. There are 14 residues in the CDR3. Here the CDR3 reads CASSLADRRWEQYF. The CDR3 bases are TGCGCCAGCAGCTTGGCGGACAGGAGGTGGGAGCAGTACTTC.

This clonotype turned up a few times. J is TRBJ2-7 and V is TRBV4-1; maybe TRBD2 (6 bases). V lost 0 bases, J lost 3 bases, and 12 bases lay in between. Per the germline V gene, CDR1 is MGHRA and CDR2 is YSYEKL. CDR3 size: 15 residues. CDR3 residues: CASSQERASVYEQYF. In DNA, the CDR3 is TGCGCCAGCAGCCAAGAACGGGCTAGCGTCTACGAGCAGTACTTC.

V usage is TRBV29-1 and J usage is TRBJ2-5, with D uncertain. V dropped 3 bases and J dropped 7 bases, with 18 bases sitting between them. CDR1 SQVTM and CDR2 ANQGSEA come from the germline V gene. This CDR3 has 14 amino acids. DNA of the CDR3: TGCAGCGTTGAGGATCCCGAGATTGAAGGGACCCAGTACTTC. Its translation is CSVEDPEIEGTQYF.

This clonotype was observed a few times. CDR3 residues: CSVIATGRPYEQYF. The CDR3 coding sequence is TGCAGCGTGATAGCCACGGGACGGCCCTACGAGCAGTACTTC. The chain recombines TRBV29-1 with TRBJ2-7; D is possibly TRBD1 or TRBD2 (5 bases each). Per germline, CDR1 SQVTM and CDR2 ANQGSEA. The CDR3 consists of 14 residues. The ends were cut back, 6 bases at V and 2 bases at J, with 17 bases in the middle.

The genes are TRBV11-2 and TRBJ2-7, with 10 bases identical to TRBD2. The CDR3 is 17 residues long. V was clipped by 6 bases and J by 7 bases; unmatched bases: 18. CDR1 SGHAT and CDR2 FQNNGV come from the germline V gene. CDR3 residues: CASRRAVSSGSSGEQYF. For the CDR3, the DNA is TGTGCCAGCAGGAGAGCCGTGTCTAGCGGGAGCTCCGGGGAGCAGTACTTC.

The chain joins TRBV7-2 to TRBJ2-7; TRBD2 aligns across 7 bases. The CDR3 runs to 16 residues. With 2 bases clipped from V and 0 bases from J, the junction kept 7 bases outside the gene matches. Germline values: CDR1 SGHTA, CDR2 FQGNSA. The CDR3 is CASSLFASGVSYEQYF. The CDR3 DNA follows: TGTGCCAGCAGCTTATTTGCTAGCGGAGTCTCCTACGAGCAGTACTTC.

This clonotype was counted only a few times. This chain connects TRBV7-9 to TRBJ2-7, with D perhaps matching TRBD1 (6 bases). The V end was cut by 4 bases, the J end by 6 bases, with 19 bases between. The CDR3 sequence is 15 residues long. From germline, CDR1 is SEHNR and CDR2 FQNEAQ (reference sequence). The CDR3 loop is CASSSRGPGASEQYF. The CDR3 region has the DNA TGTGCCAGCAGCTCCCGAGGGCCAGGGGCTAGCGAGCAGTACTTC. The whole variable domain, filled in from reference TRBV7-9 and TRBJ2-7, reads DTGVSQNPRHKITKRGQNVTFRCDPISEHNRLYWYRQTLGQGPEFLTYFQNEAQLEKSRLLSDRFSAERPKGSFSTLEIQRTEQGDSAMYLCASSSRGPGASEQYFGPGTRLTVT.

This clonotype occurred a few times. This rearrangement joins TRBV28 to TRBJ2-5, with 11 bases that match TRBD1. With V trimmed by 4 bases and J by 2 bases, 3 bases remained unmatched. The CDR3 length is 15 residues. Germline CDR1 reads MDHEN; CDR2 reads SYDVKM. The CDR3, as DNA: TGTGCCAGCAGTTGCCGGGACAGGGGGCAAGAGACCCAGTACTTC. Amino acid sequence: CASSCRDRGQETQYF.

The table lists this clonotype with a few counts. V and J are TRBV7-3 and TRBJ2-3; a weak D match, TRBD2 (7 bases). In germline, CDR1 is SGHTA, CDR2 FQGTGA. The CDR3 runs to 15 residues. Trimming removed 2 bases at V and 8 bases at J, with 17 bases between. CDR3 bases: TGTGCCAGCAGCTTATCACAGGGAGGGCGGTTTACGCAGTATTTT. Protein: CASSLSQGGRFTQYF.

The rearrangement joins TRBV20-1 to TRBJ2-3, with D unclear. Germline CDR1 reads DFQATT; CDR2 reads SNEGSKA (reference sequence). The V end was cut by 5 bases, the J end by 6 bases, with 9 bases between. This CDR3 has 11 residues. The CDR3 sequence: CSAPLWDTQYF. DNA of the CDR3: TGCAGTGCTCCCCTATGGGATACGCAGTATTTT.

This rearrangement joins TRBV20-1 to TRBJ2-7; TRBD2 agrees at 14 bases. Trimming removed 3 bases from V and 7 bases from J; junction bases left unmatched: 8. The CDR3 extends over 15 amino acids. Germline CDR1 and CDR2: DFQATT and SNEGSKA (reference sequence). The CDR3 reads CSARGTSGSLNEQYF. CDR3 sequence (DNA): TGCAGTGCTAGGGGGACTAGCGGGAGTCTCAATGAGCAGTACTTC.

The chain joins TRBV29-1 to TRBJ2-2, with D maybe TRBD2 (6 bases). Germline loops: CDR1 SQVTM, CDR2 ANQGSEA. The ends were cut back, 4 bases at V and 0 bases at J, with 12 bases in the middle. The CDR3 runs 15 residues. The CDR3 protein is CSVVSGSANTGELFF. The CDR3, as DNA: TGCAGCGTTGTTAGCGGATCCGCGAACACCGGGGAGCTGTTTTTT.